This T cell receptor beta chain was captured by sequencing in a study of OX40 agonist ivuxolimab in advanced cancers. Broader study findings: Some patients without response likewise showed low normalized clonal expansion.

Produced via immunoSEQ multiplex PCR; TCRdb's table is partial and in-frame only. The sample holds tens of thousands of clones, more than 85% seen once. Germline V CDR1 and CDR2: SGHAT, FQNNGV. Deletions cut 5 bases from V and 6 bases from J, with 14 bases between. The CDR3 is made up of 13 amino acids. With respect to this clone: Its antigen remains unknown.

This clonotype was obtained from an adult with an advanced solid tumor such as melanoma, head and neck, liver or kidney cancer. V usage is TRBV11-2 and J usage is TRBJ2-7, with a weak D call TRBD2 (5 bases). Source: CD4+ or CD8+ T cells sorted from blood, taken in a trial of the OX40 agonist ivuxolimab. The CDR3 loop reads CASSLRLAGEQYF. The CDR3 region has the DNA TGTGCCAGCAGCCTCCGACTTGCGGGCGAGCAGTACTTC.